This paragraph reports one T cell receptor (beta chain). The source of the sample is a study of Graves' ophthalmopathy and Graves' hyperthyroidism. RNA transcripts were the template, and TCR beta CDR3 regions were amplified from them. An opening RT-PCR round employed HTBI primers and preceded a second-round multiplex PCR. Using its own MiXCR run on the multiplex PCR reads, TCRdb lists one record per CDR3 protein. The sample holds 200,000 to 300,000 distinct CDR3 sequences, about 47% seen once. V dropped 6 bases and J dropped 4; count of bases not matched to a gene: 13. Germline CDR1 is DFQATT and CDR2 is SNEGSKA (reference sequence). This CDR3 has 17 residues.

The source is an adult man with Graves' ophthalmopathy. Sequencing was carried out using peripheral blood. This chain uses TRBV20-1 with TRBJ2-1; 12 bases fit TRBD2. CDR3 nucleotides: TGCAGTGCGCCGCATACTAGCGGGGGGCGTCCATACAATGAGCAGTTCTTC. Its protein is CSAPHTSGGRPYNEQFF.